This section outlines one T cell receptor (beta chain) sequence together with its context. The identical CDR3 is also encoded by other nucleotide sequences in the sample. This record belongs to a study of long-term antiretroviral therapy in people with HIV. Survey-level resolution applied to immunoSEQ assay v3.0. Repertoires were generated with immunoSEQ multiplex PCR, while TCRdb's copy carries only in-frame clones and drops some. Among roughly 28,000 clones listed, 75% to 95% were seen once. The CDR3 length is 15 residues. Trimming removed 0 bases from V and 3 bases from J; junction bases left unmatched: 6. Per the germline V gene, CDR1 is SGDLS and CDR2 is YYNGEE.

This chain connects TRBV9 to TRBJ2-7, with 7 nucleotides matching TRBD2. The source is a woman aged 40-49 years with HIV. The sample consisted of unsorted PBMCs, taken more than 5 years after starting antiretroviral therapy. The CDR3 nucleotides are TGTGCCAGCAGCGTAGCCGGGGGGTACCTCTACGAGCAGTACTTC. This sequence encodes CASSVAGGYLYEQYF.